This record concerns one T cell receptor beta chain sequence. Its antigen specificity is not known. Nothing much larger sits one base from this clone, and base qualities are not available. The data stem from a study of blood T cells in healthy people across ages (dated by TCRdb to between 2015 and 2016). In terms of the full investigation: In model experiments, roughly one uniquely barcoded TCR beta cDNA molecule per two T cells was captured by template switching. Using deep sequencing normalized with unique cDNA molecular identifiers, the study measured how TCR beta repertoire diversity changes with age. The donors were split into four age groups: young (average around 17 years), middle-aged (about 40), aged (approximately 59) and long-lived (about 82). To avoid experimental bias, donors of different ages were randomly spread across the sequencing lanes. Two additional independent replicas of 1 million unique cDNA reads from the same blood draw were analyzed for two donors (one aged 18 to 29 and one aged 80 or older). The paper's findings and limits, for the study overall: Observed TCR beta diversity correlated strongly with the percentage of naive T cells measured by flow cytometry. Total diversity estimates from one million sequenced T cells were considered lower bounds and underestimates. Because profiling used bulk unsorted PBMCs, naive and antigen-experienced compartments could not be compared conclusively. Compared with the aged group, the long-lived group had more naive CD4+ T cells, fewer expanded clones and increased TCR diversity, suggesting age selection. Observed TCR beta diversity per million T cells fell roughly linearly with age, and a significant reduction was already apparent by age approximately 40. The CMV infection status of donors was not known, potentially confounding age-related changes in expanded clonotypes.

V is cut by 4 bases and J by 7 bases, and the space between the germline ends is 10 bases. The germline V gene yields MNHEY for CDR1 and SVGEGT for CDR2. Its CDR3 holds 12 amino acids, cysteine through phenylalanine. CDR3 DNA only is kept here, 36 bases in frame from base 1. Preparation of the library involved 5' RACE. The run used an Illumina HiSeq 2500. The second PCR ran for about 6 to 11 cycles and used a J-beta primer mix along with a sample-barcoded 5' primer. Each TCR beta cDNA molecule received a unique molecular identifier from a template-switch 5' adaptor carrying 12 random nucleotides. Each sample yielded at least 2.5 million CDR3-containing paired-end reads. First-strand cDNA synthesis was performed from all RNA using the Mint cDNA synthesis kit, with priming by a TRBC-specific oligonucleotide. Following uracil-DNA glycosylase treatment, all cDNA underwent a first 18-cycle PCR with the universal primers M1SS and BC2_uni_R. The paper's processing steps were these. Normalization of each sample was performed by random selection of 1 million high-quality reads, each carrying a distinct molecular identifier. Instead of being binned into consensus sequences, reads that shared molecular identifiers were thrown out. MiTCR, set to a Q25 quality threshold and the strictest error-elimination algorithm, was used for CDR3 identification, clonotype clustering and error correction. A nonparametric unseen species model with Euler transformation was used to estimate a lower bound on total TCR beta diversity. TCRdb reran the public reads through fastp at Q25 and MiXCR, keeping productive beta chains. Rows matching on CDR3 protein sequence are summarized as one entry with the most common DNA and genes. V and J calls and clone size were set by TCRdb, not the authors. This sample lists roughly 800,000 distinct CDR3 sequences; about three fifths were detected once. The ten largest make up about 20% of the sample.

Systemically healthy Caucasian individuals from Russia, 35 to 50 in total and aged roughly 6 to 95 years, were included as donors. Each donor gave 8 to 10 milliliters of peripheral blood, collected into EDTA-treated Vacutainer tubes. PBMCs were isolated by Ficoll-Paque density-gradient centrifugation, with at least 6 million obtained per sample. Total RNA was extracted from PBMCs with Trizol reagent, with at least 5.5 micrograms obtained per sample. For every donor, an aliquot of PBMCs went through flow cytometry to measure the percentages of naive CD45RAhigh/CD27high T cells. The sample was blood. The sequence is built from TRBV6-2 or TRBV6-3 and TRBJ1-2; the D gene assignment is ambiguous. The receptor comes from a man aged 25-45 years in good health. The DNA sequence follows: TGTGCCAGCAGTTCCAGTATACCTGGCTACACCTTC. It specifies CASSSSIPGYTF.